These T cell receptor beta chains were read from a single sample in a study of T cell changes during pregnancy in multiple sclerosis. The assay was immunoSEQ multiplex PCR, and TCRdb's table has in-frame clones only and misses some. The table shows roughly 110,000 clones, with around 90% occurring only once. The sample here was peripheral blood, taken after pregnancy. Receptor source: a female donor with multiple sclerosis, enrolled in a pregnancy study. CDR3s include the opening cysteine and the closing phenylalanine or tryptophan. The D gene is left open where the match is weak. Clone size appears in some rows only: once, few, many, or a class for an expanded clone.

V gene	D gene	J gene	clone size	CDR3 protein	CDR3 DNA
TRBV5-1	NA	TRBJ2-7	NA	CASSLDNRARSYEQYF	TGCGCCAGCAGCTTAGACAACAGGGCGCGCTCCTACGAGCAGTACTTC
TRBV27	NA	TRBJ2-2	NA	CASSFYRGTRNTGELFF	TGTGCCAGCAGTTTCTACCGGGGGACCCGGAACACCGGGGAGCTGTTTTTT
TRBV7-3	TRBD1	TRBJ1-1	NA	CASSSTGGSTEAFF	TGTGCCAGCAGCTCGACAGGGGGAAGTACTGAAGCTTTCTTT
TRBV6-6	NA	TRBJ1-3	few	CASSPTVISGNTIYF	TGTGCCAGCAGTCCGACAGTCATCTCTGGAAACACCATATATTTT
TRBV19	NA	TRBJ1-4	NA	CASTHWGSGNEKLFF	TGTGCCAGTACACATTGGGGTTCGGGGAATGAAAAACTGTTTTTT
TRBV9	TRBD2	TRBJ2-1	NA	CASSVDGGRAVNEQFF	TGTGCCAGCAGCGTAGACGGCGGGAGGGCAGTGAATGAGCAGTTCTTC
TRBV15	NA	TRBJ2-1	NA	CATSRDSRGLNEQFF	TGTGCCACCAGCAGAGATTCTAGAGGTCTCAATGAGCAGTTCTTC
TRBV28	NA	TRBJ2-7	NA	CASVGGVHPYEQYF	TGTGCCAGCGTAGGCGGGGTTCATCCCTACGAGCAGTACTTC
TRBV7-6	NA	TRBJ2-7	NA	CASSGGGHEQYF	TGTGCCAGCAGTGGAGGAGGGCACGAGCAGTACTTC
TRBV27	NA	TRBJ2-7	NA	CASRSQGLVEQYF	TGTGCCAGCAGGTCTCAGGGGCTGGTCGAGCAGTACTTC
TRBV6-1	NA	TRBJ1-2	NA	CASSVTVSLYGYTF	TGTGCCAGCAGTGTTACGGTATCCCTCTATGGCTACACCTTC
TRBV5-5	NA	TRBJ1-1	NA	CASSLRQGTEAFF	TGTGCCAGCAGCTTGCGGCAGGGCACTGAAGCTTTCTTT
TRBV6-5	TRBD1	TRBJ2-7	NA	CASSPHRGRYEQYF	TGTGCCAGCAGCCCACACAGGGGGCGCTACGAGCAGTACTTC
TRBV15	TRBD1	TRBJ1-1	NA	CATSRDPGQAEAFF	TGTGCCACCAGCAGAGATCCCGGACAGGCTGAAGCTTTCTTT
TRBV5-6	NA	TRBJ1-2	NA	CASSVVGSYGYTF	TGTGCCAGCAGCGTGGTAGGGAGCTATGGCTACACCTTC
TRBV7-6	TRBD1	TRBJ2-2	NA	CASSLATGGVAGELFF	TGTGCCAGCAGCTTGGCGACAGGGGGCGTCGCCGGGGAGCTGTTTTTT
TRBV6-6	TRBD2	TRBJ2-1	NA	CASSYSGGRAVNEQFF	TGTGCCAGCAGTTACTCAGGCGGGAGGGCCGTTAATGAGCAGTTCTTC
TRBV4-1	TRBD2	TRBJ2-1	NA	CASSQLDIVPSGRNEQFF	TGCGCCAGCAGCCAGTTAGATATAGTTCCTAGCGGGAGGAATGAGCAGTTCTTC
TRBV19	NA	TRBJ1-2	NA	CASWEVGYGYTF	TGTGCCAGTTGGGAGGTTGGCTATGGCTACACCTTC
TRBV5-1	NA	TRBJ1-3	NA	CASSLVPRASGNTIYF	TGCGCCAGCAGCTTGGTACCTAGAGCCTCTGGAAACACCATATATTTT
TRBV2	TRBD1	TRBJ2-5	NA	CASSPGTGRGLGVGQYF	TGTGCCAGCAGTCCTGGGACAGGCCGTGGGCTTGGTGTAGGCCAGTACTTC
TRBV19	TRBD1	TRBJ2-1	NA	CASTRTGDNEQFF	TGTGCCAGTACCCGGACAGGGGACAATGAGCAGTTCTTC
TRBV7-2	NA	TRBJ1-3	NA	CASSLSTFAGNTIYF	TGTGCCAGCAGCTTATCTACCTTTGCTGGAAACACCATATATTTT
TRBV9	NA	TRBJ2-5	NA	CASSVAPGGDSQETQYF	TGTGCCAGCAGCGTAGCTCCTGGAGGGGACAGTCAAGAGACCCAGTACTTC
TRBV9	TRBD1	TRBJ2-7	NA	CASSVGGDRASDEQYF	TGTGCCAGCAGCGTGGGGGGGGACAGGGCTTCGGACGAGCAGTACTTC
TRBV7-2	TRBD1	TRBJ1-3	NA	CASSRTGDGNTIYF	TGTGCCAGCAGCCGGACAGGGGATGGAAACACCATATATTTT
TRBV28	NA	TRBJ1-2	once	CASSFPGGGKDYGYTF	TGTGCCAGCAGTTTCCCTGGCGGGGGAAAGGACTATGGCTACACCTTC
TRBV5-1	TRBD1	TRBJ2-7	NA	CASSQLDRLHEQYF	TGCGCCAGCAGCCAATTGGACAGGCTACACGAGCAGTACTTC
TRBV5-1	TRBD2	TRBJ2-2	NA	CASSLGLAIGELFF	TGCGCCAGCAGCCTCGGACTAGCGATCGGGGAGCTGTTTTTT
TRBV5-1	TRBD2	TRBJ2-7	NA	CASSLVFSGTMFYEQYF	TGCGCCAGCAGCTTGGTATTTAGTGGGACTATGTTCTACGAGCAGTACTTC
TRBV6-6	TRBD1	TRBJ1-1	NA	CASSMTGQNTEAFF	TGTGCCAGCAGTATGACAGGGCAAAACACTGAAGCTTTCTTT
TRBV7-3	NA	TRBJ2-1	NA	CASSFPGDEQFF	TGTGCCAGCAGCTTCCCAGGGGATGAGCAGTTCTTC
TRBV20-1	NA	TRBJ1-2	NA	CSAPGRGVTF	TGCAGTGCACCCGGACGGGGAGTCACCTTC
TRBV5-1	TRBD1	TRBJ1-2	NA	CASTHGQGAGYTF	TGCGCCAGCACCCACGGACAGGGAGCTGGCTACACCTTC
TRBV7-9	NA	TRBJ2-7	NA	CASSSAYEQYF	TGTGCCAGCAGTTCAGCCTACGAGCAGTACTTC
TRBV30	NA	TRBJ1-1	NA	CAWSNRDTEAFF	TGTGCCTGGAGTAACAGGGACACTGAAGCTTTCTTT
TRBV28	TRBD1	TRBJ1-2	NA	CASRSGGGGVGDGYTF	TGTGCCAGCAGGTCCGGCGGAGGGGGCGTAGGAGACGGCTACACCTTC
TRBV27	NA	TRBJ2-7	NA	CASSFSGGMIYEQYF	TGTGCCAGCAGTTTCTCCGGCGGGATGATCTACGAGCAGTACTTC
TRBV29-1	TRBD1	TRBJ2-1	NA	CSVRDRGTYNEQFF	TGCAGCGTTCGGGACAGGGGGACCTACAATGAGCAGTTCTTC
TRBV29-1	NA	TRBJ1-1	NA	CSVGEGMNTEAFF	TGCAGCGTGGGGGAGGGGATGAACACTGAAGCTTTCTTT